The source of this T cell receptor beta chain is a study of OX40 agonist ivuxolimab in advanced cancers. Study as a whole: Treatment of patients was with ivuxolimab, an agonistic anti-OX40 (CD134) antibody. Three patients responded partially, comprising one with hepatocellular carcinoma and two with cutaneous melanoma. Findings and limits, study-wide: Expanded clones belonging to CD8+ T cells outnumbered, on average, those of CD4+.

Concerning this clone itself: The antigen remains undetermined.

V was clipped by 1 base and J by 5 bases, with 13 bases between them. This CDR3 region has 15 residues. CDR1 and CDR2 (germline): SGHAT, FQNNGV. Sequenced by immunoSEQ multiplex PCR; TCRdb stores in-frame clones only, minus some. The table has about 36,000 clones, 88% seen once. This TCR was recovered from an adult with an advanced solid tumor such as melanoma, head and neck, liver or kidney cancer. The source was CD4+ or CD8+ T cells sorted from blood, collected in a trial of the OX40 agonist ivuxolimab. The chain couples TRBV11-2 to TRBJ2-3; tentatively, D is TRBD1 (5 bases). CDR3 sequence reads: CASSLVTRQGDTQYF. As DNA, the CDR3 is TGTGCCAGCAGCTTAGTCACTCGGCAGGGAGATACGCAGTATTTT.